Listed below are T cell receptor beta chains from one sample, sequenced in a study of blood T cell repertoires in COVID-19. The table came from immunoSEQ multiplex PCR; TCRdb's copy has only in-frame clones and leaves some out. Of 200,000 to 250,000 clones detected, about 93% appear once; the ten largest clones hold less than 2.5%. The sequencing sample was made of PBMCs or T cells enriched from blood (not recorded which). The receptors originated from a woman younger than 35 who had recovered from COVID-19. Each CDR3 is given with its conserved first and last residue. Each record gives: J gene, D gene, V gene, clone size, CDR3 DNA, CDR3 protein. A D gene is named only where the DNA matches it firmly. Size tells how often a clone was seen (once, few, many) or the class of an expanded clone, and some rows leave it out.

J: TRBJ2-1; D: NA; V: TRBV11-3; size: NA; DNA: TGTGCCAGCATCCACCGAGACAATGAAGAGCAGTTCTTC; CDR3: CASIHRDNEEQFF
J: TRBJ1-1; D: NA; V: TRBV5-1; size: NA; DNA: TGCGCCAGCAGCAAGGGCACGGCGGGCACTGAAGCTTTCTTT; CDR3: CASSKGTAGTEAFF
J: TRBJ1-6; D: NA; V: TRBV9; size: NA; DNA: TGTGCCAGCAGCGCCGCGGGACGACGGGATTCACCCCTCCACTTT; CDR3: CASSAAGRRDSPLHF
J: TRBJ1-1; D: NA; V: TRBV6-5; size: NA; DNA: TGTGCCAGCAGTTACGGTGGGGCCACTGAAGCTTTCTTT; CDR3: CASSYGGATEAFF
J: TRBJ2-1; D: TRBD1; V: TRBV5-1; size: NA; DNA: TGCGCCAGCAGCTGGCCGGGACAGGGGTACAATGAGCAGTTCTTC; CDR3: CASSWPGQGYNEQFF
J: TRBJ1-3; D: NA; V: TRBV2; size: NA; DNA: TGTGCCAGCAACCGAGCCTCTGGAAACACCATATATTTT; CDR3: CASNRASGNTIYF
J: TRBJ1-1; D: TRBD1; V: TRBV7-6; size: NA; DNA: TGTGCCAGCAGCGTAGAAGACAGGGAGTTTACTGAAGCTTTCTTT; CDR3: CASSVEDREFTEAFF
J: TRBJ1-1; D: NA; V: TRBV10-3; size: NA; DNA: TGTGCCATCAGTGACCAGGCGGGGAGGGCAGGGGAAAACACTGAAGCTTTCTTT; CDR3: CAISDQAGRAGENTEAFF
J: TRBJ1-6; D: NA; V: TRBV3-1/TRBV3-2; size: once; DNA: TGTGCCAGCAGCCACGGGACACCAAGGGATTCACCCCTCCACTTT; CDR3: CASSHGTPRDSPLHF
J: TRBJ2-7; D: TRBD2; V: TRBV4-1; size: NA; DNA: TGCGCCAGCAGCCATACGGGAGGCGAGCAGTACTTC; CDR3: CASSHTGGEQYF
J: TRBJ1-2; D: NA; V: TRBV28; size: NA; DNA: TGTGCCTTGGGAGGGATCAACGATTTGGGGGGCTACACCTTC; CDR3: CALGGINDLGGYTF
J: TRBJ2-1; D: TRBD2; V: TRBV4-1; size: NA; DNA: TGCGCCAGCAGCCAAACGACTAGCGGGAGAGGGACCGGATCCTACAATGAGCAGTTCTTC; CDR3: CASSQTTSGRGTGSYNEQFF
J: TRBJ1-1; D: NA; V: TRBV20-1; size: NA; DNA: TGCAGTGCGCAGGACTCCAGGGCTTTCTTT; CDR3: CSAQDSRAFF
J: TRBJ2-3; D: NA; V: TRBV11-1; size: NA; DNA: TGTGCCAGCAGCTCTCAACGGGACTGGCCCCTCGATACGCAGTATTTT; CDR3: CASSSQRDWPLDTQYF
J: TRBJ1-5; D: NA; V: TRBV21-1; size: NA; DNA: TGTGCCAGCAGCAAAGGTCCGGGAAAGACGAATCAGCCCCAGCATTTT; CDR3: CASSKGPGKTNQPQHF
J: TRBJ1-1; D: NA; V: TRBV9; size: NA; DNA: TGTGCCAGCAGCGTAGGCCAGGGAAGTAACACTGAAGCTTTCTTT; CDR3: CASSVGQGSNTEAFF
J: TRBJ2-7; D: TRBD2; V: TRBV29-1; size: once; DNA: TGCAGCGTTGACGGGACTAGCGGGAGTCTCGGCGAGCAGTACTTC; CDR3: CSVDGTSGSLGEQYF
J: TRBJ1-2; D: NA; V: TRBV29-1; size: NA; DNA: TGCAGCGTGCTAGACAGGTCTAACTATGGCTACACCTTC; CDR3: CSVLDRSNYGYTF
J: TRBJ1-1; D: NA; V: TRBV12-3/TRBV12-4; size: NA; DNA: TGTGCCAGCAGCCCGTGGAGTGCGACTGAAGCTTTCTTT; CDR3: CASSPWSATEAFF